The rows below give T cell receptor beta chains drawn from one sample of a study of human T cells and chemical hapten exposure. TCRdb analysed the RACE reads with MiXCR anew, one entry per CDR3 protein. The data show around 120,000 distinct CDR3 sequences, roughly an eighth seen once. The source material was whole blood, sampled in connection with sensitization to the hapten diphenylcyclopropenone (DPC). Receptors were obtained from a man aged 18 to 35 with alopecia areata. Some clones in this sample may be carry-over from other donors' samples. The CDR3 runs from the conserved cysteine through the conserved F or W. The D gene is left open where the match is weak. Size tells how often a clone was seen (once, few, many) or the class of an expanded clone, and some rows leave it out.

d_call	v_call	clone_size	j_call	cdr3_nt	cdr3_aa
.	TRBV29-1	few	TRBJ1-2	TGCAGCGTTCGGTGGGGTGATGGCTACACCTTC	CSVRWGDGYTF
TRBD1	TRBV11-2	few	TRBJ1-1	TGTGCCAGCAGCACCCTTGCCGTGTCCTACAGGGGCAGAGCTTTCTTT	CASSTLAVSYRGRAFF
.	TRBV9	few	TRBJ2-1	TGTGCCAGCAGCGCGAACAAGTACAATGAGCAGTTCTTC	CASSANKYNEQFF
.	TRBV7-3	.	TRBJ1-1	TGTGCCAGCAGCTTTGGGGTGGGCACTGAAGCTTTCTTT	CASSFGVGTEAFF
TRBD2	TRBV6-5	many	TRBJ2-7	TGTGCCAGCAGTTACTCGAGCGGGGGGGCCTACGAGCAGTACTTC	CASSYSSGGAYEQYF
.	TRBV5-4	.	TRBJ2-5	TGTGCCAGCAGCCCCCCTAGGGGCAGGGTAAAGACCCAGTACTTC	CASSPPRGRVKTQYF
.	TRBV10-3	few	TRBJ2-3	TGTGCCATCAGTGAGGACAGCGTTTTAGATACGCAGTATTTT	CAISEDSVLDTQYF
.	TRBV5-1	many	TRBJ1-6	TGCGCCAGCCAGAGAGAGACAGCTAATTCACCCCTCCACTTT	CASQRETANSPLHF
TRBD2	TRBV7-7	.	TRBJ2-5	TGTGCCAGCAGTCTTAGCGGGGGGTCCGAGACCCAGTACTTC	CASSLSGGSETQYF
.	TRBV29-1	.	TRBJ1-4	TGCAGCGTTGTACCTGGGATTAATGAAAAACTGTTTTTT	CSVVPGINEKLFF
.	TRBV28	.	TRBJ1-6	TGTGCCAGCAGAATTTATAATTCACCCCTCCACTTT	CASRIYNSPLHF
.	TRBV6-5	.	TRBJ2-5	TGTGCCAGCAAGAGGCAGCCGGGGGTGCAAGAGACCCAGTACTTC	CASKRQPGVQETQYF
.	TRBV12-2	few	TRBJ1-6	TGTGCAAGTCACCCCCCTGGCTCACCCCTCCACTTT	CASHPPGSPLHF
.	TRBV20-1	few	TRBJ2-3	TGCAGTGCTACGTTATCGGAAGGGGGAGGTGCAGATACGCAGTATTTT	CSATLSEGGGADTQYF
.	TRBV11-2	.	TRBJ2-7	TGTGCCAGCAGCTTAGGTGAAGGGGGTCAGTACTTC	CASSLGEGGQYF
.	TRBV29-1	few	TRBJ2-2	TGCAGCGTTGAAGTCTCCACGAACACCGGGGAGCTGTTTTTT	CSVEVSTNTGELFF
.	TRBV6-6	.	TRBJ2-7	TGTGCCAGCAGCCCTAGGACTATTCAGAGCTCCTACGAGCAGTACTTC	CASSPRTIQSSYEQYF
.	TRBV11-1	.	TRBJ1-1	TGTGCCAGCAGCTTAGGCACGGATGTGAACACTGAAGCTTTCTTT	CASSLGTDVNTEAFF
.	TRBV7-2	.	TRBJ2-3	TGTGCCAGCAGCTCACAGTCAGATACGCAGTATTTT	CASSSQSDTQYF
TRBD1	TRBV28	.	TRBJ1-2	TGTGCCAGCAGTCCCAACGACAGGGTTTATGGCTACACCTTC	CASSPNDRVYGYTF
.	TRBV5-1	few	TRBJ1-4	TGCGCCAGCAGCCTAGACAGTGGAAAACTGTTTTTT	CASSLDSGKLFF
TRBD1	TRBV6-2/TRBV6-3	.	TRBJ1-6	TGTGCCAGCAGTTCATACAGGGGATCGGGCTCACCCCTCCACTTT	CASSSYRGSGSPLHF